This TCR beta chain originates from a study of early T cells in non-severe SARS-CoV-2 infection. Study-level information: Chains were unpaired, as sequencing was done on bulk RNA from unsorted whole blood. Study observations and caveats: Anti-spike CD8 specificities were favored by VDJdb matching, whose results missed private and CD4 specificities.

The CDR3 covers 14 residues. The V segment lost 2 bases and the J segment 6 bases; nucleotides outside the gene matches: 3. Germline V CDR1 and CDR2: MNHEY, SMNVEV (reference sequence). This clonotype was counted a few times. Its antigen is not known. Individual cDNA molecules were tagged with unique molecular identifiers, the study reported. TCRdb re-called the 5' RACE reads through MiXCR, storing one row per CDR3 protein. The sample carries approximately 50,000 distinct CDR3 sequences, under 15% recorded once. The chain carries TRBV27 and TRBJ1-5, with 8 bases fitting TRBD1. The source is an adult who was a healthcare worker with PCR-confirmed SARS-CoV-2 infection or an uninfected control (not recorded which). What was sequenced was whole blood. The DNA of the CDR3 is TGTGCCAGCAGTTTAAACAGGGGGACTCAGCCCCAGCATTTT. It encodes CASSLNRGTQPQHF.